This is a list of T cell receptor beta chains from one sample in a study of blood T cell repertoires in COVID-19. Some clones are missing from TCRdb's copy, which holds only in-frame ones; the method was immunoSEQ multiplex PCR. Here the sample spans 68,000 or so clones, around 90% being singletons. Sequenced: peripheral blood. All receptors derive from a man aged 40-49 years with COVID-19, enrolled during active disease. CDR3s include the opening cysteine and the closing phenylalanine or tryptophan. Fields, in order: J gene, clone size, D gene, CDR3 length, V gene, CDR3 DNA, CDR3 protein. D genes are given only for firm matches. Size values are once, few and many counts, or a class for expanded clones, and some rows have none.

J: TRBJ2-7
size: -
D: -
length: 13
V: TRBV28
DNA: TGTGCCAGCAGTTTATCGTCGGTACCCGAGCAGTACTTC
CDR3: CASSLSSVPEQYF

J: TRBJ1-2
size: -
D: -
length: 14
V: TRBV24-1
DNA: TGTGCCACCAGTGGTCAGGGTACTAACTATGGCTACACCTTC
CDR3: CATSGQGTNYGYTF

J: TRBJ2-1
size: -
D: -
length: 20
V: TRBV5-1
DNA: TGCGCCAGCACTTTATTACCACCACTCAGGACATTACGAGTAAACAATGAGCAGTTCTTC
CDR3: CASTLLPPLRTLRVNNEQFF

J: TRBJ2-1
size: -
D: TRBD1
length: 16
V: TRBV27
DNA: TGTGCCAGCACCCCTCCCCCCGGACAGGGGAACAATGAGCAGTTCTTC
CDR3: CASTPPPGQGNNEQFF

J: TRBJ2-6
size: -
D: TRBD1
length: 18
V: TRBV5-4
DNA: TGTGCCAGCACCCGGGACAGGGGCCAGAGCTCTGGGGCCAACGTCCTGACTTTC
CDR3: CASTRDRGQSSGANVLTF

J: TRBJ2-7
size: -
D: -
length: 14
V: TRBV18
DNA: TGTGCCAGCTCACCCGGGCAGGGGATATACGAGCAGTACTTC
CDR3: CASSPGQGIYEQYF

J: TRBJ2-3
size: -
D: TRBD2
length: 17
V: TRBV11-3
DNA: TGTGCCAGCAGCCCCAAGTCTAGCGGGGGGGGGCCAGATACGCAGTATTTT
CDR3: CASSPKSSGGGPDTQYF

J: TRBJ1-1
size: -
D: -
length: 13
V: TRBV19
DNA: TGTGCCAGTAGTATAGAGGGGCGCACTGAAGCTTTCTTT
CDR3: CASSIEGRTEAFF

J: TRBJ2-3
size: -
D: TRBD2
length: 16
V: TRBV3-1/TRBV3-2
DNA: TGTGCCAGCAGCCAAGATCGGGCTAGCGGAGGAGATACGCAGTATTTT
CDR3: CASSQDRASGGDTQYF

J: TRBJ2-7
size: -
D: TRBD1
length: 14
V: TRBV5-1
DNA: TGCGCCAGCAGCTTACAAGGACAGGACTACGAGCAGTACTTC
CDR3: CASSLQGQDYEQYF

J: TRBJ2-2
size: -
D: -
length: 17
V: TRBV27
DNA: TGTGCCAGCAGTTCATGGGTGGGGCGGGGGAACACCGGGGAGCTGTTTTTT
CDR3: CASSSWVGRGNTGELFF

J: TRBJ2-2
size: -
D: -
length: 14
V: TRBV6-5
DNA: TGTGCCAGCTCAGGTCAGACGAACACCGGGGAGCTGTTTTTT
CDR3: CASSGQTNTGELFF

J: TRBJ1-2
size: -
D: TRBD1
length: 14
V: TRBV10-3
DNA: TGTGCCATCAGGACAGGGGACCCTAACTATGGCTACACCTTC
CDR3: CAIRTGDPNYGYTF

J: TRBJ1-5
size: once
D: -
length: 14
V: TRBV19
DNA: TGTGCCAGTAGTACTTCGGGGGGAGCACAGCCCCAGCATTTT
CDR3: CASSTSGGAQPQHF

J: TRBJ2-3
size: -
D: -
length: 14
V: TRBV28
DNA: TGTGCCAGCAGCCGACCGGGGATGGCAGATACGCAGTATTTT
CDR3: CASSRPGMADTQYF

J: TRBJ2-5
size: -
D: TRBD1
length: 15
V: TRBV28
DNA: TGTGCCAGCAGTCAACCGGGACAGGGGGGAAAGACCCAGTACTTC
CDR3: CASSQPGQGGKTQYF

J: TRBJ1-6
size: -
D: -
length: 15
V: TRBV6-5
DNA: TGTGCCAGCAGTTACCGCGGTAGGCCTAATTCACCCCTCCACTTT
CDR3: CASSYRGRPNSPLHF

J: TRBJ2-3
size: -
D: -
length: 17
V: TRBV2
DNA: TGTGCCAGCAGTGAAGTCAATGCCGGGGGGCGCACAGATACGCAGTATTTT
CDR3: CASSEVNAGGRTDTQYF

J: TRBJ1-5
size: -
D: TRBD1
length: 17
V: TRBV5-6
DNA: TGTGCCAGCAGCTCCGGACAGGGGGCCTACAGCAATCAGCCCCAGCATTTT
CDR3: CASSSGQGAYSNQPQHF

J: TRBJ2-2
size: -
D: -
length: 16
V: TRBV4-2
DNA: TGTGCCAGCAGCCATCAAGCGGCGAGGAACACCGGGGAGCTGTTTTTT
CDR3: CASSHQAARNTGELFF

J: TRBJ2-7
size: -
D: -
length: 14
V: TRBV30
DNA: TGTGCCTGGAGTGTACTGGAGAACGGGGGCGAGCAGTACTTC
CDR3: CAWSVLENGGEQYF

J: TRBJ1-4
size: -
D: -
length: 14
V: TRBV30
DNA: TGTGCCTGGAGTCCCGGGAATGCTAATGAAAAACTGTTTTTT
CDR3: CAWSPGNANEKLFF

J: TRBJ1-1
size: once
D: TRBD1
length: 15
V: TRBV5-1
DNA: TGCGCCAGCAGCAGAACGGGACAGTCAAGGACTGAAGCTTTCTTT
CDR3: CASSRTGQSRTEAFF

J: TRBJ2-7
size: -
D: TRBD1
length: 14
V: TRBV10-3
DNA: TGTGCCATCAGGGGGGGGACAGGGAGTTACGAGCAGTACTTC
CDR3: CAIRGGTGSYEQYF

J: TRBJ2-2
size: once
D: TRBD2
length: 17
V: TRBV27
DNA: TGTGCCAGCAGTTTCCTAGCGGGGGCCCGTGGCACCGGGGAGCTGTTTTTT
CDR3: CASSFLAGARGTGELFF

J: TRBJ2-7
size: -
D: -
length: 15
V: TRBV18
DNA: TGTGCCAGCTCCACCCTCGGAGGGACAGCCTACGAGCAGTACTTC
CDR3: CASSTLGGTAYEQYF

J: TRBJ1-1
size: -
D: -
length: 14
V: TRBV6-1
DNA: TGTGCCAGCAGTGAACCGGGACACCCAACTGAAGCTTTCTTT
CDR3: CASSEPGHPTEAFF

J: TRBJ2-5
size: few
D: TRBD2
length: 15
V: TRBV27
DNA: TGTGCCAGCAGTTTAAACCTAGCGGGGCAAGAGACCCAGTACTTC
CDR3: CASSLNLAGQETQYF

J: TRBJ2-1
size: once
D: TRBD2
length: 15
V: TRBV10-2
DNA: TGCGCCAGCAGGACTAGCGGGGGGGCGGTAGGGGAGCAGTTCTTC
CDR3: CASRTSGGAVGEQFF

J: TRBJ1-3
size: -
D: -
length: 14
V: TRBV10-1
DNA: TGCGCCAGCAGTGAGTCGGGCAGAGGAAACACCATATATTTT
CDR3: CASSESGRGNTIYF

J: TRBJ1-1
size: -
D: TRBD1
length: 14
V: TRBV19
DNA: TGTGCCAGTAGTCGGACAGGGGGCGGAGGCGAAGCTTTCTTT
CDR3: CASSRTGGGGEAFF

J: TRBJ2-5
size: few
D: -
length: 13
V: TRBV7-8
DNA: TGTGCCAGCAGCTTAGGACTCGGGGAGACCCAGTACTTC
CDR3: CASSLGLGETQYF

J: TRBJ2-5
size: -
D: -
length: 16
V: TRBV1
DNA: TGCACCAGCAGCCAGGATCCACGGGGGGCGGAAGAGACCCAGTACTTC
CDR3: CTSSQDPRGAEETQYF

J: TRBJ2-7
size: -
D: TRBD1
length: 13
V: TRBV5-1
DNA: TGCGCCAGCAGCTCCGGGACAGGGTTCGAGCAGTACTTC
CDR3: CASSSGTGFEQYF